This TCR beta chain came from a study of control samples from healthy donors and cancer patients. TCRdb's table, derived via immunoSEQ multiplex PCR, lists solely in-frame clones and lacks some. The table shows more than 75,000 clones, with roughly 90% occurring only once. Germline V gene sequence: CDR1 SGHDN, CDR2 FVKESK. V was clipped by 8 bases and J by 1 base; unmatched bases: 6. This CDR3 region has 14 residues. The receptor was derived from a woman aged 55-70 years with head and neck cancer. Sequencing input: PBMCs. The chain is built from TRBV14 and TRBJ2-3; 7 positions match TRBD2. The CDR3 DNA reads as TGTGCCAGCGGGGGGGGAGAGCGCACAGATACGCAGTATTTT. It translates to CASGGGERTDTQYF.